This T cell receptor beta chain was sequenced for a study of early T cells in non-severe SARS-CoV-2 infection. Germline-derived CDR1 and CDR2 are SGHAT and FQNNGV. Deletions cut 4 bases from V and 0 bases from J, with 15 bases between. The length of the CDR3 is 16 residues. MiXCR, applied by TCRdb to the 5' RACE reads, yields one record per CDR3 protein. This table holds tens of thousands of distinct CDR3 sequences, 5.5% to 6.5% found once. A few counts support this clonotype. The chain couples TRBV11-2 to TRBJ1-2; possibly TRBD1 for D (5 bases). The sequence came from an adult who was a healthcare worker with PCR-confirmed SARS-CoV-2 infection or an uninfected control (not recorded which). The source material was whole blood. This chain's CDR3 is CASSSPEGLSNYGYTF. Here the CDR3 DNA reads TGTGCCAGCAGCTCACCCGAGGGGCTATCTAACTATGGCTACACCTTC.